Each of the 23 T cell receptor beta chains below was sequenced from the same sample in a study of glioma-infiltrating T cells. The iRepertoire nested amplicon-rescue multiplex PCR amplified TCR alpha and beta CDR3s from RNA. TCRdb re-called the multiplex PCR reads with MiXCR, one entry per CDR3 protein. The sample lists around 190,000 distinct CDR3 sequences; 30% to 40% were seen once. Sequencing was carried out using glioma tissue, nonneoplastic brain tissue, or PBMCs (not recorded which). These receptors were taken from a human donor with low-grade glioma or glioblastoma, undergoing nonglioma brain surgery, or in good health (not recorded which).

The rearrangement links TRBV6-2 or TRBV6-3 to TRBJ2-7; the D is unclear. Trimming removed 8 bases at V and 7 bases at J, with 27 bases between. The CDR3 is 16 residues long. The V gene's germline CDR1 is MNHEY and CDR2 SVGEGT. The CDR3 nucleotides read TGTGCCAGCTCACCACTTTTCGGAGCAGCAGACAATGAGCAGTACTTC. Translated, it gives CASSPLFGAADNEQYF.

This clonotype occurred many times. The chain uses TRBV6-1 and TRBJ1-2; D not resolved. Germline assignment: CDR1 MNHNS and CDR2 SASEGT. Trimming cost V 3 bases and J 2 bases, with 4 bases left between them. The CDR3 contains 12 residues. Here the CDR3 reads CASSDTNYGYTF. CDR3 DNA: TGTGCCAGCAGTGATACCAACTATGGCTACACCTTC.

The chain carries TRBV5-1 and TRBJ2-5; the D is unclear. This CDR3 contains 12 residues. Per the germline V gene, CDR1 is SGHRS and CDR2 is YFSETQ. The V end was cut by 7 bases, the J end by 0 bases, with 7 bases between. This chain's CDR3 is CASSGNQETQYF. The CDR3 DNA reads TGCGCCAGCTCTGGAAACCAAGAGACCCAGTACTTC.

The J gene is TRBJ1-1, the V gene TRBV29-1; D call uncertain. V was trimmed by 5 bases and J by 0 bases, leaving 13 bases between them. Germline-derived CDR1 and CDR2 are SQVTM and ANQGSEA. The CDR3 is made up of 14 amino acids. CDR3 coding DNA: TGCAGCGTTCTCGACACACCGATGAACACTGAAGCTTTCTTT. It yields the protein CSVLDTPMNTEAFF.

This clonotype was found a few times. The chain links TRBV9 to TRBJ1-5, with D maybe TRBD1 (6 bases). V lost 7 bases and J 2 bases, leaving 16 bases between the germline ends. The CDR3 extends over 15 amino acids. In germline, CDR1 is SGDLS, CDR2 YYNGEE. CDR3 DNA sequence: TGTGCCAGCGGACAGTGGGGTAAGGGCAATCAGCCCCAGCATTTT. Protein sequence: CASGQWGKGNQPQHF.

This clonotype was seen many times. The rearrangement joins TRBV19 to TRBJ2-3; TRBD2 aligns across 10 bases. Germline CDR1 is LNHDA and CDR2 is SQIVND (reference sequence). Losses at the gene ends were 1 base for V and 6 bases for J; bases not matched to a gene: 7. This CDR3 has 16 amino acids. The DNA for the CDR3 is TGTGCCAGTAGTATAGGAGTGGCTAGCGGGAGTGATACGCAGTATTTT. It specifies CASSIGVASGSDTQYF. The full variable domain, rest sourced from reference TRBV19 and TRBJ2-3, is DGGITQSPKYLFRKEGQNVTLSCEQNLNHDAMYWYRQDPGQGLRLIYYSQIVNDFQKGDIAEGYSVSREKKESFPLTVTSAQKNPTAFYLCASSIGVASGSDTQYFGPGTRLTVL.

The rearrangement joins TRBV6-6 to TRBJ1-1; D is unclear. With 8 bases removed from V and 1 base from J, the gap between germline ends came to 8 bases. The CDR3 sequence is 12 residues long. Germline values: CDR1 MNHNY, CDR2 SVGAGI (reference sequence). The DNA for the CDR3 is TGTGCCAGCGTCTTACAGAACACTGAAGCTTTCTTT. Translation gives CASVLQNTEAFF.

This clonotype was found many times. This chain joins TRBV7-2 and TRBJ2-5, with a possible D match to TRBD1 (6 bases). This CDR3 spans 15 amino acids. In germline, CDR1 is SGHTA, CDR2 FQGNSA. V was pared by 5 bases and J by 4 bases, with 17 bases between. The CDR3 sequence: CASSLMPQGSETQYF. The CDR3 coding sequence is TGTGCCAGCAGCCTTATGCCCCAGGGGTCAGAGACCCAGTACTTC.

Concerning this clonotype: This may be a read error, as it is one base from a much larger clone. The chain links TRBV4-1 to TRBJ2-3; D not resolved. Trimming removed 1 base at V and 2 bases at J, with 13 bases between. This CDR3 is built from 16 residues. Germline V CDR1 and CDR2: MGHRA, YSYEKL. CDR3 protein: CASSQGITSDTDTQYF. In DNA, the CDR3 is TGCGCCAGCAGCCAAGGGATTACAAGCGACACAGATACGCAGTATTTT.

This clonotype was counted many times. The chain employs TRBV6-2 or TRBV6-3 and TRBJ2-7, with D hard to call. V gave up 6 bases and J gave up 9 bases, with 15 bases separating them. The CDR3 loop spans 12 amino acids. Germline values: CDR1 MNHEY, CDR2 SVGEGT. CDR3 loop: CASRPESLGQYF. The CDR3 DNA follows: TGTGCCAGCAGACCAGAGAGCTTAGGGCAGTACTTC.

This clonotype has at least ten counts. V and J are TRBV4-3 and TRBJ2-7, with D tentatively TRBD1 (5 bases). Germline values: CDR1 LGHNA, CDR2 YSLEER. CDR3 length equals 15 residues. Trimming took off 3 bases at V and 3 bases at J, with 15 bases between the two ends. The CDR3, as DNA: TGCGCCAGCAGCCAGTACACAGGTTACAACTACGAGCAGTACTTC. Amino acid sequence: CASSQYTGYNYEQYF.

This chain joins TRBV20-1 and TRBJ2-3; D is unclear. The V end lost 3 bases, the J end lost 2 bases, and 9 bases lay between the germline ends. Germline-derived CDR1 and CDR2 are DFQATT and SNEGSKA (reference sequence). The CDR3 spans 13 residues. CDR3 residues: CSASGDTTDTQYF. DNA of the CDR3: TGCAGTGCTAGTGGTGACACCACAGATACGCAGTATTTT.

The chain joins TRBV3-1 to TRBJ2-2, with TRBD2 matching over 7 bases. The CDR3 spans 14 residues. The ends lost 5 bases at V and 5 bases at J; junction bases unmatched: 5. Germline CDR1 is LGHDT and CDR2 is YNNKEL (reference sequence). The CDR3 reads CASSALLATGELFF. The CDR3 region has the DNA TGTGCCAGCAGCGCACTACTAGCGACCGGGGAGCTGTTTTTT.

Worth noting for this clonotype: This may arise from a read error, as a much more abundant clone is one base away. The chain couples TRBV11-2 to TRBJ1-1; a possible D gene is TRBD1 (6 bases). Germline V gene data show CDR1 as SGHAT and CDR2 as FQNNGV. There are 14 residues in the CDR3. The DNA of the CDR3 is TGTGCCAGCAGCCCTCTTGGGGGGGCGACTGAAGCTTCCTTT. This encodes CASSPLGGATEASF.

This clonotype showed up many times. The chain couples TRBV27 to TRBJ2-3; no definite D call. In germline, CDR1 is MNHEY, CDR2 SMNVEV (reference sequence). CDR3 size: 14 residues. Trimming shortened V by 10 bases and J by 0 bases, and 14 bases separated the two germline ends. The CDR3 protein is CATARESSTDTQYF. The CDR3 DNA is TGTGCCACCGCCAGAGAATCTAGCACAGATACGCAGTATTTT.

This clonotype was observed at least ten times. The chain uses TRBV11-2 and TRBJ2-2, with a weak D call TRBD2 (5 bases). There are 15 residues in the CDR3. CDR1 SGHAT and CDR2 FQNNGV come from the germline V gene. Trimming cost V 0 bases and J 6 bases, with 11 bases left between them. The CDR3 coding sequence is TGTGCCAGCAGCTTAGACCAGCGGTGGGCCGGGGAGCTGTTTTTT. This sequence encodes CASSLDQRWAGELFF.

With regard to this clonotype: A much larger clone lies one base from this, so it may be a read error. In nucleotides, the CDR3 is TGCGCCAGCAGCCAGGGACAGGTGGAACAAGAGACCCAGTACTTC. Amino acids: CASSQGQVEQETQYF. This chain joins TRBV4-1 and TRBJ2-5; TRBD1 matches at 8 bases. The J segment lost 2 bases and the V segment lost 3 bases, leaving 5 bases of the junction unmatched. The V gene's germline CDR1 is MGHRA and CDR2 YSYEKL. The CDR3 runs to 15 residues.

In this sample, this clonotype turned up many times. The genes are TRBV7-2 and TRBJ2-3; D remains unclear. Germline loops: CDR1 SGHTA, CDR2 FQGNSA. The CDR3 is 15 residues long. V was cut by 0 bases and J by 0 bases, with 7 bases left in between. The CDR3: CASSLAGSSTDTQYF. CDR3 nucleotides: TGTGCCAGCAGCTTAGCGGGGTCTAGCACAGATACGCAGTATTTT.

On this clonotype: Just one base apart from a much larger clone, this may be a read error. The V and J genes are TRBV19 and TRBJ1-1; D is unresolved. The germline V gene has CDR1 LNHDA and CDR2 SQIVND (reference sequence). The CDR3 is 14 amino acids. CDR3: CASSIEGRQTEALF. The CDR3 DNA reads as TGTGCCAGTAGTATAGAGGGGAGGCAAACTGAAGCTCTCTTT. Full variable domain (rest looked up from reference TRBV19 and TRBJ1-1): DGGITQSPKYLFRKEGQNVTLSCEQNLNHDAMYWYRQDPGQGLRLIYYSQIVNDFQKGDIAEGYSVSREKKESFPLTVTSAQKNPTAFYLCASSIEGRQTEALFGQGTRLTVV.

The table lists this clonotype with many counts. The chain recombines TRBV4-3 with TRBJ2-7, with TRBD2 as a possible D gene (6 bases). The germline V gene has CDR1 LGHNA and CDR2 YSLEER. The CDR3 covers 17 residues. Between the trimmed V and J ends, which lost 0 bases and 2 bases, there was a span of 17 bases. DNA for the CDR3: TGCGCCAGCAGCCAAGATAGTACGGGAGCCTCTCCCTACGAGCAGTACTTC. Encoded protein: CASSQDSTGASPYEQYF.

This clonotype appeared many times. J is TRBJ2-1 and V is TRBV3-1; 10 bases are a match to TRBD2. The trim removed 2 bases at V and 3 bases at J, leaving 1 base unmatched. Per germline, CDR1 LGHDT and CDR2 YNNKEL (reference sequence). This CDR3 contains 15 residues. The CDR3 is CASSQSSGSYNEQFF. The CDR3 DNA sequence: TGTGCCAGCAGCCAATCTAGCGGGAGCTACAATGAGCAGTTCTTC.

This clonotype was recorded many times. In nucleotides, the CDR3 is TGCAGTGCTAGAATTCTAGCGCCACAAGAGACCCAGTACTTC. The encoded protein is CSARILAPQETQYF. The V and J genes are TRBV20-1 and TRBJ2-5; perhaps TRBD2 as D (6 bases). Germline V CDR1 and CDR2: DFQATT, SNEGSKA (reference sequence). The CDR3 has 14 amino acids. Trimming removed 2 bases from V and 2 bases from J, with 12 bases in between.

In its sample, this clonotype was seen once. V is TRBV7-2 and J is TRBJ2-5; no reliable D call. Germline V gene sequence: CDR1 SGHTA, CDR2 FQGNSA. The CDR3 has 15 residues. V lost 8 bases, J lost 1 base, and 17 bases lay in between. This CDR3 is CASSPDMSAQETQYF. CDR3 DNA: TGTGCCAGCTCACCAGACATGAGCGCCCAAGAGACCCAGTACTTC.